These 20 T cell receptor beta chains share one sample of origin, sequenced in a study of beta chain features in type 1 diabetes. Expressed TCRB transcripts were sequenced after all isolated RNA was converted to cDNA. Clones were sequenced by immunoSEQ multiplex PCR, and TCRdb holds only the in-frame ones, with some missing. Here the sample spans just over 450,000 clones, roughly 31% being singletons. Specimen: naive CD4+ T cells from blood. Receptors were obtained from a man between 18 and 35 years old in good health.

This clone was detected a few times. J is TRBJ1-1 and V is TRBV30; no firm D call. The CDR3 has 13 residues. Trimming removed 3 bases from V and 2 bases from J, with 10 bases in between. Germline CDR1 and CDR2: GTSNPN and SVGIG (reference sequence). CDR3 loop: CAWSAGFNTEAFF. CDR3 DNA sequence: TGTGCCTGGAGCGCTGGCTTTAACACTGAAGCTTTCTTT.

The chain combines TRBV7-9 with TRBJ1-2, with a possible D match to TRBD1 (5 bases). CDR3 size: 14 residues. Trimming shortened V by 3 bases and J by 2 bases, and 10 bases separated the two germline ends. CDR1 and CDR2 from the germline V gene are SEHNR and FQNEAQ (reference sequence). The CDR3 nucleotides are TGTGCCAGCAGCTTTAGCGGGGCGAACTATGGCTACACCTTC. Translating it yields CASSFSGANYGYTF. Based on the CDR3 plus reference TRBV7-9 and TRBJ1-2, the full variable domain is DTGVSQNPRHKITKRGQNVTFRCDPISEHNRLYWYRQTLGQGPEFLTYFQNEAQLEKSRLLSDRFSAERPKGSFSTLEIQRTEQGDSAMYLCASSFSGANYGYTFGSGTRLTVV.

The rearrangement uses TRBV7-9 and TRBJ2-7, with 7 bases fitting TRBD1. The germline V gene encodes CDR1 SEHNR and CDR2 FQNEAQ (reference sequence). CDR3 length: 17 amino acids. J was trimmed by 4 bases and V by 0 bases; bases with no gene match: 12. The chain's CDR3 is CASSLALTGQGWYEQYF. The CDR3 DNA reads TGTGCCAGCAGCTTAGCCCTGACAGGGCAGGGGTGGTACGAGCAGTACTTC. The variable domain in full, completed from reference TRBV7-9 and TRBJ2-7, reads DTGVSQNPRHKITKRGQNVTFRCDPISEHNRLYWYRQTLGQGPEFLTYFQNEAQLEKSRLLSDRFSAERPKGSFSTLEIQRTEQGDSAMYLCASSLALTGQGWYEQYFGPGTRLTVT.

The chain carries TRBV27 and TRBJ2-5; no firm D call. In germline, CDR1 is MNHEY, CDR2 SMNVEV (reference sequence). Trimming removed 8 bases from V and 7 bases from J, with 8 bases in between. The CDR3 has 10 amino acids. The CDR3 nucleotides read TGTGCCAGCGGTGTGGGGACCCAGTACTTC. Residues: CASGVGTQYF.

The J gene is TRBJ2-1, the V gene TRBV9; D perhaps matches TRBD1 (5 bases). V was cut by 3 bases and J by 1 base, with 11 bases left in between. Germline V gives CDR1 SGDLS, CDR2 YYNGEE. The CDR3 length is 15 residues. For the CDR3, the DNA is TGTGCCAGCAGCGCCCGACAGCAGTCCTACAATGAGCAGTTCTTC. This sequence encodes CASSARQQSYNEQFF. Full variable domain (outside the CDR3, taken from reference TRBV9 and TRBJ2-1): DSGVTQTPKHLITATGQRVTLRCSPRSGDLSVYWYQQSLDQGLQFLIQYYNGEERAKGNILERFSAQQFPDLHSELNLSSLELGDSALYFCASSARQQSYNEQFFGPGTRLTVL.

The chain combines TRBV5-1 with TRBJ2-5; D possibly corresponds to TRBD2 (6 bases). Germline CDR1 and CDR2: SGHRS and YFSETQ. The length of the CDR3 is 15 residues. The ends were cut back, 4 bases at V and 0 bases at J, with 13 bases in the middle. This chain's CDR3 is CASSQGGLYQETQYF. Here the CDR3 DNA reads TGCGCCAGCAGCCAAGGAGGGCTGTACCAAGAGACCCAGTACTTC.

The chain couples TRBV19 to TRBJ2-3; D gene unclear. From germline, CDR1 is LNHDA and CDR2 SQIVND (reference sequence). Between the trimmed V and J ends, which lost 3 bases and 5 bases, there was a span of 6 bases. CDR3 length: 12 amino acids. CDR3 loop: CASSMGGDTQYF. DNA of the CDR3: TGTGCCAGTAGTATGGGTGGAGATACGCAGTATTTT.

This clone was seen a handful of times. V gene TRBV15 combines with J gene TRBJ2-3, with D possibly being TRBD2 (6 bases). The CDR3 contains 16 residues. Between the trimmed V and J ends, which lost 3 bases and 1 base, there was a span of 14 bases. Looked up from germline, CDR1 is LNHNV and CDR2 is YYDKDF (reference sequence). CDR3 in DNA: TGTGCCACCAGCAGGGAGCGGGTGAGCGGCACAGATACGCAGTATTTT. This sequence encodes CATSRERVSGTDTQYF.

This rearrangement joins TRBV19 to TRBJ2-7; 8 bases are a match to TRBD2. V trimming: 5 bases; J trimming: 1 base; junction bases outside the gene matches: 10. The germline gives CDR1 LNHDA, CDR2 SQIVND (reference sequence). This CDR3 is built from 16 residues. Here the CDR3 DNA reads TGTGCCAGTAGTCCCCAAGCGGGAGTCGCTTCCTACGAGCAGTACTTC. This codes for CASSPQAGVASYEQYF.

The J gene is TRBJ2-1, the V gene TRBV7-2, with D tentatively TRBD1 (6 bases). V lost 5 bases, J lost 0 bases, and 11 bases lay in between. Germline-derived CDR1 and CDR2 are SGHTA and FQGNSA. CDR3 length: 15 amino acids. CDR3: CASSIRGASYNEQFF. In DNA, the CDR3 is TGTGCCAGCAGCATCAGGGGCGCCTCCTACAATGAGCAGTTCTTC.

This clone appeared a few times. The chain's CDR3 is CASSPQVANTGELFF. The CDR3 DNA reads as TGTGCCAGCAGCCCACAGGTTGCGAACACCGGGGAGCTGTTTTTT. The V call is TRBV7-9, the J call TRBJ2-2; possible D gene TRBD1, 5 bases. CDR3 length: 15 residues. Deletions cut 5 bases from V and 0 bases from J, with 10 bases between. CDR1 and CDR2 (germline): SEHNR, FQNEAQ (reference sequence).

This clone was seen only a few times. The CDR3 sequence is CAWSGGRSGNTIYF. As DNA, the CDR3 is TGTGCCTGGAGTGGCGGCCGCTCTGGAAACACCATATATTTT. The genes are TRBV30 and TRBJ1-3; D is undetermined. CDR1 and CDR2 (germline): GTSNPN, SVGIG (reference sequence). Deletions cut 1 base from V and 0 bases from J, with 7 bases between. The CDR3 consists of 14 residues.

The chain links TRBV20-1 to TRBJ2-1; D possibly corresponds to TRBD1 (6 bases). The germline CDR1 and CDR2 sequences are DFQATT and SNEGSKA (reference sequence). The CDR3 runs to 11 residues. Trimming left V 4 bases short and J 10 bases short, with 11 bases between. The DNA for the CDR3 is TGCAGTGCTAAAGGGGGAGAAGAGCAGTTCTTC. This encodes CSAKGGEEQFF.

V usage is TRBV30 and J usage is TRBJ2-5; D uncertain. CDR3 length equals 14 residues. CDR1 is GTSNPN, CDR2 SVGIG, per germline (reference sequence). The V end was cut by 2 bases, the J end by 2 bases, with 12 bases between. The CDR3 loop reads CAWSPSAAQETQYF. The CDR3 DNA sequence: TGTGCCTGGAGTCCTTCGGCAGCTCAAGAGACCCAGTACTTC.

This clone was counted a few times. The genes are TRBV30 and TRBJ2-3; D uncertain. Trimming removed 7 bases at V and 0 bases at J, with 11 bases between. The CDR3 has 13 amino acids. Germline V gene lookup returns CDR1 GTSNPN and CDR2 SVGIG (reference sequence). The CDR3 spells CASEAISTDTQYF. The CDR3, as DNA: TGTGCCTCGGAAGCTATAAGCACAGATACGCAGTATTTT.

The chain has TRBV10-3 and TRBJ2-3, with 9 bases that match TRBD1. CDR1 and CDR2 from the germline V gene are ENHRY and SYGVKD. Trimming at V came to 11 bases and at J to 1 base, leaving 7 bases not matched to a gene. The CDR3 is 14 residues long. The CDR3 reads CAATDRGRTDTQYF. Written as DNA, the CDR3 is TGTGCCGCAACGGACAGGGGCCGCACAGATACGCAGTATTTT.

This clone was detected a few times. Other DNA sequences in the sample encode the same CDR3. The rearrangement joins TRBV7-9 to TRBJ2-1; D gene uncertain. Deletions cut 1 base from V and 4 bases from J, with 5 bases between. This CDR3 region has 13 residues. Germline CDR1 and CDR2: SEHNR and FQNEAQ (reference sequence). The CDR3 reads CASSLDSYNEQFF. In DNA, the CDR3 is TGTGCCAGCAGCTTAGACAGTTACAATGAGCAGTTCTTC.

The V call is TRBV30, the J call TRBJ1-5; D gene ambiguous. CDR1 GTSNPN and CDR2 SVGIG come from the germline V gene (reference sequence). The CDR3 has 13 amino acids. V was cut by 0 bases and J by 3 bases, with 6 bases left in between. The CDR3 DNA follows: TGTGCCTGGAGTGTCAGTAACAATCAGCCCCAGCATTTT. It specifies CAWSVSNNQPQHF.

In its sample, this clone was seen a few times. V usage is TRBV5-1 and J usage is TRBJ2-7; maybe TRBD2 (6 bases). CDR3 length: 15 amino acids. CDR1 SGHRS and CDR2 YFSETQ come from the germline V gene. Trimming took off 0 bases at V and 2 bases at J, with 12 bases between the two ends. CDR3 in DNA: TGCGCCAGCAGCTTGGACGGGAGCAGTCCCTACGAGCAGTACTTC. Protein product: CASSLDGSSPYEQYF.

This clone was found once. The gene calls are TRBV10-3 and TRBJ2-3; no firm D call. The CDR3 length is 12 residues. V lost 4 bases to trimming and J lost 9 bases, with 11 bases between them. Germline CDR1 ENHRY, CDR2 SYGVKD. CDR3 loop: CAISGPKETQYF. In nucleotides, the CDR3 is TGTGCCATCAGTGGCCCTAAGGAAACGCAGTATTTT.